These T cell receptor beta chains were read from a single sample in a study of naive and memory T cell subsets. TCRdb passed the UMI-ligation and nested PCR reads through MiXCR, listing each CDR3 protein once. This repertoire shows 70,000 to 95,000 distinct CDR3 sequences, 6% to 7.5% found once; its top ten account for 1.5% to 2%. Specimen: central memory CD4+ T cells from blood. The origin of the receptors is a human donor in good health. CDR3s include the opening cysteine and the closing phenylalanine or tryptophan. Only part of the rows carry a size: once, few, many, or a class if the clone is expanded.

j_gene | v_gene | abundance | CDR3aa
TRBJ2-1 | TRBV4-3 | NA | CASSQAGSNEQFF
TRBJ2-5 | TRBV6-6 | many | CASSQAETQYF
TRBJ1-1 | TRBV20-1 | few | CSAPINGIYTHLNTEAFF
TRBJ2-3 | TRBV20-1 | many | CSDRTSGGDTQYF
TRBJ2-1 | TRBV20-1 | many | CSARVAIEQFF
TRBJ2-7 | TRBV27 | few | CASSLGQPSYEQYF
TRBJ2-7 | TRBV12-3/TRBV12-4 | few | CASSYRDREYEQYF
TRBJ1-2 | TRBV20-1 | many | CSAREGARHGYTF
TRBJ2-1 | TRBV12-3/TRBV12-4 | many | CASSPGLAGGNEQFF
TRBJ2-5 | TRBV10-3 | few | CAISPSGSRQETQYF
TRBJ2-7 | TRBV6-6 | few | CASRASRGTYEQYF
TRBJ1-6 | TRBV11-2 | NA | CASSLGQGQTTLHF
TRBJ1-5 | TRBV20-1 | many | CSARPAGGYNQPQHF
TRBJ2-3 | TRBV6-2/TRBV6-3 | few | CASSFGTSGRTLYTDTQYF
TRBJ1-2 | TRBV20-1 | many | CSAREPEYTDGYTF
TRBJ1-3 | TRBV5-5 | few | CASSPPAGNTIYF
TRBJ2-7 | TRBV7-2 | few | CASSLGTVRTYEQYF
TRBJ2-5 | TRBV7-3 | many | CASSLEAMQTQYF
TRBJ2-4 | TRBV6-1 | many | CASSENPGGGNIQYF
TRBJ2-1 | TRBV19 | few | CASTSLRSSYNEQFF
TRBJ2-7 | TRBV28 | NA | CASRLTLSTYEQYF
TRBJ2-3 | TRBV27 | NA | CASTPGRGRATDTQYF
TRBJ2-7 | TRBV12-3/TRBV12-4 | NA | CASSLIPGQGAWEQYF
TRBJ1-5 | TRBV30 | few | CAWRQRGYNQPQHF
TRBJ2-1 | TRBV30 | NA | CAWGVRPNEQFF
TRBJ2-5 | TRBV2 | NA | CASHGYQETQYF
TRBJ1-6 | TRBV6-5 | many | CASSLTQGASSPLHF
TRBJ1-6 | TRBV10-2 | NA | CASKTGGNSPLHF
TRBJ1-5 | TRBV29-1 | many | CSVDGGGENQPQHF
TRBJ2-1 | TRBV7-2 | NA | CASSSGLAGGENEQFF
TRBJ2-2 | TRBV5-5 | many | CASRMGRVNTGELFF
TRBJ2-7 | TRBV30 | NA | CAWSSFTGTGRYEQYF
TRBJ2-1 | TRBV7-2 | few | CASSFLGGGARNEQFF
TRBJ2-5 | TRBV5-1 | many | CASSGWAEETQYF